This record covers a single T cell receptor beta chain. It has no known antigen specificity. No clone much larger than this one lies a single base away; base qualities are absent. These data belong to a study of T cell responses to AZD1222 COVID-19 vaccine (dated by TCRdb to the early 2020s). Background on the whole study: AZD1222 recipients whose second dose came at about 4 weeks and those whose second dose came at about 12 weeks were combined into one group, since spike-specific TCR depth and breadth did not differ between the two schedules. A total of approximately 240 trial participants underwent TCR sequencing, of whom about 210 received two doses of AZD1222 and some 26 received two doses of the MenACWY control vaccine. Trial participants were enrolled by age into 18-55, 56-69 and 70-plus year subgroups, with approximately 150, 30 and 60 TCR-sequenced participants respectively.

The CDR3 regions of human TCRbeta chains were analyzed by immunosequencing. The paper's processing steps were these. Repertoire TCRs were matched against a reference library of SARS-CoV-2-specific TCRs generated with the MIRA antigen-specificity platform. Breadth was defined as the fraction of unique TCRs that were SARS-CoV-2-associated. Depth was defined as the fraction of total T cells that were SARS-CoV-2-associated. Using the MIRA data, every spike-specific TCR was mapped to the spike region that the TCR reacted to and assigned to either a CD4 or a CD8 class. Log10-transformed breadth and depth values were compared by one-way ANOVA with Sidak's multiple comparisons tests. TCRdb's version of the immuneACCESS table is confined to in-frame rearrangements and falls short of the full clone set. An unresolved V gene accounts for under half of the shortfall where checked; the remainder is of unknown origin. That table is the source of V, J and clone size, and D and trimming were worked out from the DNA. The table for this sample lists roughly 56,000 clones; 70% to 90% of them were counted only once. The biggest ten clones account for over 12% of the sample.

Results the study describes overall, beyond this receptor: CD4 TCRs associated with the vaccine covered the entire spike protein, and the dominant responses were in regions 160-218 and 743-854. Epitopes outside the regions mutated in the B.1.351 and B.1.1.7 variants were reportedly recognized by nearly half of the unique spike-specific TCRs. Participants were mostly white British, with more females than males. The authors suggested clonal diversity may have been underestimated. The 56-69-year group was small, and its depth increase did not reach significance, likely because of low power. After two AZD1222 doses, both the breadth and the depth of spike-specific TCRs were significantly higher than at day 0 and than in MenACWY recipients. Because no samples from the day 14 peak response were available, repertoires could be characterized only after the peak T cell response. Conclusions about previously exposed vaccinees are limited because only six or seven AZD1222 recipients were SARS-CoV-2 seropositive at baseline.

The label giving this sample's time point can be read as: baseline before first vaccination. Samples from vaccinated people were obtained from the UK trials COV001 and COV002, which included a single-blind randomized controlled phase 2/3 trial of AZD1222 (ChAdOx1 nCoV-19) in healthy adults. For TCRbeta chain sequencing, PBMC samples were collected from trial participants at day 0 and at day 28 after the second dose. The receptor was derived from an adult in good health. The sequencing used peripheral blood, collected on day 0 of AZD1222 vaccination.

The DNA sequence is given as TGTGCCAGCAGCTCACCTTCCGGGACTAGCGTCTACGAGCAGTACTTC. The resulting protein is CASSSPSGTSVYEQYF. Rearrangement joined TRBV28 to TRBJ2-7, with 10 junctional bases fitting TRBD2. CDR1 and CDR2 are read off the germline V gene as MDHEN and SYDVKM. From its cysteine to its phenylalanine, the CDR3 spans 16 amino acids. Just the 48-base CDR3 DNA is kept, in frame starting at base 1. V ends up 6 bases short and J 3 bases short, with an unmatched junction base count of 11.